This T cell receptor beta chain came from a study of blood T cell repertoires in COVID-19. Germline assignment: CDR1 MNHEY and CDR2 SVGAGI. V lost 8 bases to trimming and J lost 2 bases; unmatched junction nucleotides: 12. The CDR3 runs to 15 residues. Generated by immunoSEQ multiplex PCR, the TCRdb table keeps only in-frame clones and is missing some. Among under 200,000 clones listed, about 85% were seen once. The clonotype originates from a man in his sixties with active or convalescent COVID-19. This chain uses TRBV6-5 with TRBJ2-7, with 7 bases matching TRBD1. The sequencing input was peripheral blood. For the CDR3, the DNA is TGTGCCAGCGCCTCTTCGGGACAGATAGCCTACGAGCAGTACTTC. It codes for CASASSGQIAYEQYF.